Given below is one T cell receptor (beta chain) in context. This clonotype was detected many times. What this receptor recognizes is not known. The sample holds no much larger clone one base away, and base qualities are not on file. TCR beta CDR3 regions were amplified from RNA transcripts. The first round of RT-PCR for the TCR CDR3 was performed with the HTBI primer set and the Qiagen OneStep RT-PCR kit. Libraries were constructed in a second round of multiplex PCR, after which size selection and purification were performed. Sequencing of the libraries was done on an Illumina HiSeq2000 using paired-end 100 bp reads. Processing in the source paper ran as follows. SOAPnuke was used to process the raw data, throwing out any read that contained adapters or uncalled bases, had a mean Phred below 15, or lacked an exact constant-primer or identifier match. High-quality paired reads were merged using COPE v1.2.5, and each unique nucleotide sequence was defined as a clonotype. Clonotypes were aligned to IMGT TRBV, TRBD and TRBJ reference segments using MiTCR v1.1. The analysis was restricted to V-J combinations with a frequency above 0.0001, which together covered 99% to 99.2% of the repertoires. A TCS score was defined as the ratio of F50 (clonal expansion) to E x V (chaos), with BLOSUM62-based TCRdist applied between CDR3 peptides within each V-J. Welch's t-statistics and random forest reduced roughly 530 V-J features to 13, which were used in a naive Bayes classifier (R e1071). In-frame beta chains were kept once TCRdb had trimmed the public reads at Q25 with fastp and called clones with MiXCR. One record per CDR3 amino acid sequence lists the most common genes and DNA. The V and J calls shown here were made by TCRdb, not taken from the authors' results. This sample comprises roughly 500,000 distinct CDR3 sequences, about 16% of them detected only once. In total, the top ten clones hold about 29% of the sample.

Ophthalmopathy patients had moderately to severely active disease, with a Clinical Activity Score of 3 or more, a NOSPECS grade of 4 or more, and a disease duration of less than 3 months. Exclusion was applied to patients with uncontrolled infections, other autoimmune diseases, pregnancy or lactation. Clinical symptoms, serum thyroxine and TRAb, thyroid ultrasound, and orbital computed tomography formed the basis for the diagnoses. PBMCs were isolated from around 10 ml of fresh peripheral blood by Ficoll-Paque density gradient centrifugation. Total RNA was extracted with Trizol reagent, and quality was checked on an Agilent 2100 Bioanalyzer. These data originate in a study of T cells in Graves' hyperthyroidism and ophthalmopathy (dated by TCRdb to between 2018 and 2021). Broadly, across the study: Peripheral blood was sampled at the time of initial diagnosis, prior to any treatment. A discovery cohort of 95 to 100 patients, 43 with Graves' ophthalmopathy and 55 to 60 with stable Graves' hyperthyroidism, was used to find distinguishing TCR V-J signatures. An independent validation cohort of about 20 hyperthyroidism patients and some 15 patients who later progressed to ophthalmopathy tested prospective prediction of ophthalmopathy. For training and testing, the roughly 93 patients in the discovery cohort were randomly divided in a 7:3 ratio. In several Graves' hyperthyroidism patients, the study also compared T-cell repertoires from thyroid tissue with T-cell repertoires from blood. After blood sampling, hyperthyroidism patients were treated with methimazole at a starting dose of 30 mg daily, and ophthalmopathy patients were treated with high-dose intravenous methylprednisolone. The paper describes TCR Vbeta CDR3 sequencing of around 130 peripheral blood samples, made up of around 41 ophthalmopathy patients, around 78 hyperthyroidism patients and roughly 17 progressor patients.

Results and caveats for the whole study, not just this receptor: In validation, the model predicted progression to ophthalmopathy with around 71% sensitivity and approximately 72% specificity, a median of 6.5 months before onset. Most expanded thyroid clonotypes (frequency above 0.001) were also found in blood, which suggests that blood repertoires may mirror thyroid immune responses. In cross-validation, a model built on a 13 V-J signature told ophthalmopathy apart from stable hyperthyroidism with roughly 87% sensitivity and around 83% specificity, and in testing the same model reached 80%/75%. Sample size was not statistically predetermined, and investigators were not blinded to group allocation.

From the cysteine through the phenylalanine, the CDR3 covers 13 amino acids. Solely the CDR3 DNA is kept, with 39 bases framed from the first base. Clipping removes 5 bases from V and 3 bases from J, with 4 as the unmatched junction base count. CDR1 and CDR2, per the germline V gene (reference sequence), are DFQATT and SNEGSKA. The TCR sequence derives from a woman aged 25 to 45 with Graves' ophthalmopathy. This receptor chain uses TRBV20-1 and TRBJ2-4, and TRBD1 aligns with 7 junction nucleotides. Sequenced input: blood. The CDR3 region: CSAPDRSKNIQYF. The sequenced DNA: TGCAGTGCTCCGGACAGGAGCAAAAACATTCAGTACTTC.